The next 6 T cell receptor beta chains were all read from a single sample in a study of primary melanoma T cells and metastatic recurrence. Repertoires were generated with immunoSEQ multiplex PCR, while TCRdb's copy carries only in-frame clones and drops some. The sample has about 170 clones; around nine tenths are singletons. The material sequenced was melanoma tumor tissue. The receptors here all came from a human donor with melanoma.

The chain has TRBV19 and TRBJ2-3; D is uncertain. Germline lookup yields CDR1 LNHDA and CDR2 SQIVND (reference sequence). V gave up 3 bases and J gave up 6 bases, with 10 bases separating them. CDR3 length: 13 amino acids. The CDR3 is CASSIWAEDTQYF. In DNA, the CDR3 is TGTGCCAGTAGTATTTGGGCGGAGGATACGCAGTATTTT.

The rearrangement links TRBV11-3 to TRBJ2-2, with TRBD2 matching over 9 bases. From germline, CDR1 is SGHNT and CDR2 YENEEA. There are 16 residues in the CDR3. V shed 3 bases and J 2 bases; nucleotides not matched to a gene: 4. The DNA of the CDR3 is TGTGCCAGCAGCTTTAGCGGGGGAACCAACACCGGGGAGCTGTTTTTT. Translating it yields CASSFSGGTNTGELFF. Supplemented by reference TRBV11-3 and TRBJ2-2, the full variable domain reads EAGVVQSPRYKIIEKKQPVAFWCNPISGHNTLYWYLQNLGQGPELLIRYENEEAVDDSQLPKDRFSAERLKGVDSTLKIQPAELGDSAVYLCASSFSGGTNTGELFFGEGSRLTVL.

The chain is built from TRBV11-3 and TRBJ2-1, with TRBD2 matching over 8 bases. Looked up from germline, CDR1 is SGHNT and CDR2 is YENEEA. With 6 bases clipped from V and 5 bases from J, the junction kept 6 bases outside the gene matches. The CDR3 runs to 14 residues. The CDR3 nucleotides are TGTGCCAGCAGGATGGCGGGGGGCCACAATGAGCAGTTCTTC. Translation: CASRMAGGHNEQFF. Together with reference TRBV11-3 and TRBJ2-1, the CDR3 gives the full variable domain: EAGVVQSPRYKIIEKKQPVAFWCNPISGHNTLYWYLQNLGQGPELLIRYENEEAVDDSQLPKDRFSAERLKGVDSTLKIQPAELGDSAVYLCASRMAGGHNEQFFGPGTRLTVL.

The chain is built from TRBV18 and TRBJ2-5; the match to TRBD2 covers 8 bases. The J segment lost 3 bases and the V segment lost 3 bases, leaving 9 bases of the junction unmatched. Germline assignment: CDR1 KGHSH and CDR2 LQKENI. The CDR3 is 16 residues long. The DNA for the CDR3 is TGTGCCAGCTCACCGAACGAAGCGGGGGTGAAAGAGACCCAGTACTTC. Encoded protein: CASSPNEAGVKETQYF.

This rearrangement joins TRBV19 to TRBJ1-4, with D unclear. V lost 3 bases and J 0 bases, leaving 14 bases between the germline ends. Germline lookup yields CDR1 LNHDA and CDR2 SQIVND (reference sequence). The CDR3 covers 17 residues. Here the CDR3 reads CASSIGRKPATNEKLFF. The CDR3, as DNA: TGTGCCAGTAGTATTGGTCGGAAGCCTGCAACTAATGAAAAACTGTTTTTT.

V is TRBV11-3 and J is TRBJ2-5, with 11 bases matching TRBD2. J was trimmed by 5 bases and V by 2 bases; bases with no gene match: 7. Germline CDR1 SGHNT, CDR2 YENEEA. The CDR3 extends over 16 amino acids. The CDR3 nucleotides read TGTGCCAGCAGCTTAACTAGCGGGGGTGGATTGGAGACCCAGTACTTC. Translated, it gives CASSLTSGGGLETQYF.